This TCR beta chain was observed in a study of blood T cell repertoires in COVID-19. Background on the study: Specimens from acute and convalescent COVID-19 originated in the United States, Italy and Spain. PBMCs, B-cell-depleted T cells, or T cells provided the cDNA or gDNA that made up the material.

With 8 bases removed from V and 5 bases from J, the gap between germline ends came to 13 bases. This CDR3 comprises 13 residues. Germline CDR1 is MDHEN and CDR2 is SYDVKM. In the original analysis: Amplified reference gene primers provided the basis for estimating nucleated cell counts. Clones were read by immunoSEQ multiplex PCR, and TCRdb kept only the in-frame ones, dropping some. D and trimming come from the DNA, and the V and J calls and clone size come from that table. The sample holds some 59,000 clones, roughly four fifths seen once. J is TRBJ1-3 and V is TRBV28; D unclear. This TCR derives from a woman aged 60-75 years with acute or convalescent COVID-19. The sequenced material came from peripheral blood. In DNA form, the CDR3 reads TGTGCCAGCTTGGAGGGCCGAAGAAACACCATATATTTT. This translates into CASLEGRRNTIYF.